The T cell receptor (beta chain) under discussion was sequenced for a study of blood T cell repertoires in COVID-19. CDR1 and CDR2 from the germline V gene are LGHDT and YNNKEL (reference sequence). This CDR3 is 17 amino acids long. V lost 3 bases and J lost 4; bases outside the gene matches: 11. Study processing details: Amplifying reference gene primers gave estimates of nucleated cell counts. Profiling relied on immunoSEQ multiplex PCR, and the TCRdb table lists in-frame clones only, not all of them. V, J and clone size were drawn from that table, and D and trimming were deduced from the DNA. The table includes around 150,000 clones, roughly 87% detected once.

The sample consisted of peripheral blood. This TCR derives from a woman aged 55-70 years with active or convalescent COVID-19. V usage is TRBV3-1 (or the pseudogene TRBV3-2) and J usage is TRBJ1-3; 8 positions match TRBD1. The CDR3 coding sequence is TGTGCCAGCAGCCACAGCAGGGGGCGCGGGTCCGGAAACACCATATATTTT. This encodes CASSHSRGRGSGNTIYF.